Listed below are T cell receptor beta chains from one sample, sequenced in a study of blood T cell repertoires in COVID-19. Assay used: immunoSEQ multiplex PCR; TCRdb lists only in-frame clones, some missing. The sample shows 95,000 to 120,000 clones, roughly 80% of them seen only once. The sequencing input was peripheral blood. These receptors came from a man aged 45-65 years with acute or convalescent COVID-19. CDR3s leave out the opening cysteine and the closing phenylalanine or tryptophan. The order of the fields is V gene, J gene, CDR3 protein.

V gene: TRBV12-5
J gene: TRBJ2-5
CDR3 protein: ASGRPPSWGGEETQY

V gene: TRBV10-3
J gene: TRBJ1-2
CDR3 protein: AISEMRQIVGYT

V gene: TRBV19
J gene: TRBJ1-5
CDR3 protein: ASSGGTSKSPQH

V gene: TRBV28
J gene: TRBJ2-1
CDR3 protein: ASSSPLAGGVNEQF

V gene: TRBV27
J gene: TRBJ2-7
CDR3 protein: ARQTGEYEQY

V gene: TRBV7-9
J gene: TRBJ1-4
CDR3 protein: ASLGRANEKLF

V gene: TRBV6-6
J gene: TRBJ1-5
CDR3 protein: ASSQASGNQPQH

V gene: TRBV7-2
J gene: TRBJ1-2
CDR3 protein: ASSLGRRGYGYT

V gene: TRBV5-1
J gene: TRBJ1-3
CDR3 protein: ASSLAGINSGNTIY

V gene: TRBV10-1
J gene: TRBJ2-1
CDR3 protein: ASSESWGYSYNEQF

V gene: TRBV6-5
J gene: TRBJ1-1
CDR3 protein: ASSSPGQGEGTEAF

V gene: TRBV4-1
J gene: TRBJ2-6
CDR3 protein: ASSQDRGSGSGANVLT

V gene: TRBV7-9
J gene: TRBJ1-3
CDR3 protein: ASSFTMTGYPGNTIY

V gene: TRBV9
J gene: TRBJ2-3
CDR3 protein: ASSVGTGTSTDTQY

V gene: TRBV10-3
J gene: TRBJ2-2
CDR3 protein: AISPGQGNTGELF

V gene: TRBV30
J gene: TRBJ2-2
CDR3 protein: AWSSRAGELF

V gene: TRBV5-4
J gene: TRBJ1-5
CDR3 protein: ASSPGAGRNQPQH

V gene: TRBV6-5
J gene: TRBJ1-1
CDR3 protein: ASSRQNTEAF

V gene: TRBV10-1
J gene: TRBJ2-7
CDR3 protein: ARPGLAGGPSSYEQY

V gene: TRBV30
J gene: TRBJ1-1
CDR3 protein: AWSTGHSSMNTEAF

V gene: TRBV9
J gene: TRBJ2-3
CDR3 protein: ASSPTGGDTQY

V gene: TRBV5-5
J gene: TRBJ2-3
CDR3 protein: ASSFPVSTDTQY

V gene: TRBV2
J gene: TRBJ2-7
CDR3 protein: ATPRELAGDEQY

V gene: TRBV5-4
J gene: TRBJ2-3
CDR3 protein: ASSLSGARDTQY

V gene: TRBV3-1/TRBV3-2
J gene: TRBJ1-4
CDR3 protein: ASSQFWRDEKLF

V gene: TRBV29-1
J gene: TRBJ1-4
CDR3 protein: SVRGLGREKLF

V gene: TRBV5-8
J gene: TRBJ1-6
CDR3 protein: ASSGGTGGGSPLH

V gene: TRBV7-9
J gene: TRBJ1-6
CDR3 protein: ASSLAGVSPLH

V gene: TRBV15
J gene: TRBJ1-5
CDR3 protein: ATSREQGGSQPQH